This T cell receptor beta chain was observed in a study of cytomegalovirus exposure and HLA in healthy donors (dated by TCRdb to 2017 to 2019). Regarding the complete study: The 666 repertoires of the first cohort and the roughly 120 validation repertoires were produced on the same platform, according to a later analysis. The study was designed to test whether signatures of past pathogen exposure could be identified by cataloging public T cell receptors. Besides the first cohort of more than 650 subjects, a separate validation cohort made up of over 100 different subjects was used. High-throughput TCR immunosequencing, statistical association of individual TCRs with disease status, and machine learning were combined to predict cytomegalovirus infection status. What the study reported, not specific to this receptor: The authors suggested that the approach could potentially be extended to other disease states and immunological phenotypes. The classifier was reported to diagnose cytomegalovirus status with high specificity and sensitivity in both the original and validation cohorts. All 130 or so repertoires were used to score co-occurrence in the validation cohort in a later analysis, because that analysis had no HLA typing for the cohort. Subsequent analysis determined that TCRs grouped into clusters in the first cohort also showed a tendency toward co-occurrence across the roughly 120 validation repertoires, and roughly 94% of cluster scores exceeded 0. In the study, some 180 TCR beta chains were listed as associated with cytomegalovirus. While some public TCRs were present in many individuals, most TCR sequences turned up only very rarely across donors. Three of the identified cytomegalovirus-associated TCR beta chains were confirmed in vitro to be specific for cytomegalovirus antigens.

The method behind the library was the immunoSEQ multiplex PCR assay. Per the source publication's procedure: A statistical classification framework was built for diagnosing cytomegalovirus status from the catalog of TCR beta chain sequences. TCRdb obtained this table from immuneACCESS and retained in-frame rearrangements with V and J assigned. These tables miss some clones; where compared with another copy, unresolved V genes account for less than half of the shortfall, and the remainder is unexplained. The V and J calls and clone size are taken from that table; D and trimming were inferred from the DNA. This sample holds over 85,000 clones; approximately 89% were observed only once. In total, the top ten clones hold 1.5% to 2% of the sample. In the case of this clone: The specificity of this receptor is unknown. The input lacks base qualities; no much larger clone sits a single base away.

Donors formed part of the validation cohort, which comprised over a hundred subjects and was distinct from the first cohort of 690 or so subjects. Here V drops 4 bases and J drops 5 bases, and the junction holds 3 bases not matched to any gene. The germline V gene provides CDR1 SGHTA and CDR2 FQGNSA. CDR3 length: 15 amino acids, cysteine to phenylalanine. Of the read, only the CDR3 DNA is kept; its 45 bases are in frame from base 1. The sample was PBMCs. The chain is assembled from TRBV7-2 and TRBJ2-2; 11 nucleotides in the junction match TRBD2. The receptor comes from a woman under 30 in good health and CMV-seronegative. The DNA is TGTGCCAGCAGCTACACTAGCGGGAGAACCGGGGAGCTGTTTTTT. This gives the protein CASSYTSGRTGELFF.